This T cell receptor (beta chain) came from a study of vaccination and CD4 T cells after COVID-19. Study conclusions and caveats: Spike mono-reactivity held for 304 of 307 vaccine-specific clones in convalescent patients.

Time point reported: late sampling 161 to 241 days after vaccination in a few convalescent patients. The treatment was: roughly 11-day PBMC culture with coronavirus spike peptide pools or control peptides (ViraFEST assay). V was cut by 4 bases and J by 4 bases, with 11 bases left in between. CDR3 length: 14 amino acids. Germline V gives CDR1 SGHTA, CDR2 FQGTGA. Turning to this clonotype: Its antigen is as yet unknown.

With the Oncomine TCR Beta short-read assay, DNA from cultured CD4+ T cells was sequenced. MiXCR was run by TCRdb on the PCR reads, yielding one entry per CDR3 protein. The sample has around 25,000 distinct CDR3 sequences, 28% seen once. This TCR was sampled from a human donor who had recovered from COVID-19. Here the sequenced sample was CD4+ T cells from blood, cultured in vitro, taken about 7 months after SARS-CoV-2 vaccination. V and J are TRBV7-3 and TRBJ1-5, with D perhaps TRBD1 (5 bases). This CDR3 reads CASSSSGGNQPQHF. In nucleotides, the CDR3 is TGTGCCAGCAGCTCGTCGGGGGGGAATCAGCCCCAGCATTTT.